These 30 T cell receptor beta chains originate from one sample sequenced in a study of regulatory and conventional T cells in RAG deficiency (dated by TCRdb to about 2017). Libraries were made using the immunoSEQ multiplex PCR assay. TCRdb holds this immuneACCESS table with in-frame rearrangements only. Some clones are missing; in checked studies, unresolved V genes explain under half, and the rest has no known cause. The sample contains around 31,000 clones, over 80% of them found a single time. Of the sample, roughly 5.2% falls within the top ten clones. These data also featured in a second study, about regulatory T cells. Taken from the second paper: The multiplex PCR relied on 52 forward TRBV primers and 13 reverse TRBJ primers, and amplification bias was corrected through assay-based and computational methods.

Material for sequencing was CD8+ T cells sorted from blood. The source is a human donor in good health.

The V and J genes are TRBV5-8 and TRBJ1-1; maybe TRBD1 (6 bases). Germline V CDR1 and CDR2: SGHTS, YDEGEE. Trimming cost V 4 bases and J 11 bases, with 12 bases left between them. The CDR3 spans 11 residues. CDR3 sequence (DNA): TGTGCCAGCAGCGGAGGGACAAAGGCTTTCTTT. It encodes CASSGGTKAFF.

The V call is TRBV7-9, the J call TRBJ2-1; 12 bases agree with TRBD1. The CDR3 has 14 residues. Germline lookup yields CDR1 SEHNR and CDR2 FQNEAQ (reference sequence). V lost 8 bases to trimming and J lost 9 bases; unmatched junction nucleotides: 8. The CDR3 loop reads CASGGTGGLSEQFF. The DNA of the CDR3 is TGTGCCAGCGGGGGGACAGGGGGCTTGAGTGAGCAGTTCTTC.

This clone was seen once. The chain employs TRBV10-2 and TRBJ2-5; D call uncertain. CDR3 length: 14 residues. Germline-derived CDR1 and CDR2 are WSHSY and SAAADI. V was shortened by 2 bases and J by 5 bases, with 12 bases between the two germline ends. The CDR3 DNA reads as TGCGCCAGCAGTGAGACAGTCTCTGGGGAGACCCAGTACTTC. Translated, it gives CASSETVSGETQYF.

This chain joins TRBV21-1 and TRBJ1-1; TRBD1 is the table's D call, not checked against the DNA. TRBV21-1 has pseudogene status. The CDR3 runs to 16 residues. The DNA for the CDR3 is TGTGCCAGCAGCAAAGCCCGACAGGGGGTATGGACTGAAGCTTTCTTT. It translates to CASSKARQGVWTEAFF.

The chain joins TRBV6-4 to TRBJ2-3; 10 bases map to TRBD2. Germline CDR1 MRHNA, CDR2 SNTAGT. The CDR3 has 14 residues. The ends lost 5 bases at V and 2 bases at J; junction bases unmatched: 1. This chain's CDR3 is CASSSGGATDTQYF. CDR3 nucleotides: TGTGCCAGCAGTAGCGGGGGGGCCACAGATACGCAGTATTTT.

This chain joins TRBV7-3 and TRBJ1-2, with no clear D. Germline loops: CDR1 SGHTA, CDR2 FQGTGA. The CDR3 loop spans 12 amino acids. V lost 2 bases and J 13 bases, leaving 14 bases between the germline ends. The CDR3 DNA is TGTGCCAGCAGCTTAGGGAAGGACCCCTCCACCTTC. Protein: CASSLGKDPSTF.

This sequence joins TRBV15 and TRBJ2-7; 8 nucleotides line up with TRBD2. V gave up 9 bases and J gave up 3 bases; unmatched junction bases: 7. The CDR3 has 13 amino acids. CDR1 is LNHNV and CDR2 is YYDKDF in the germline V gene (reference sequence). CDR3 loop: CATRAGGNYEQYF. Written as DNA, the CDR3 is TGTGCCACGAGGGCGGGGGGCAACTACGAGCAGTACTTC.

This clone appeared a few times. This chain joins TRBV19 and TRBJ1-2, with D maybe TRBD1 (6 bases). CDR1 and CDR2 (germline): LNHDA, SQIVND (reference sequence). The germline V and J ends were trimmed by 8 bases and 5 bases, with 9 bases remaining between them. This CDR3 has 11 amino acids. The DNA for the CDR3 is TGTGCCAGTTTCGGACAGTATGGCTACACCTTC. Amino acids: CASFGQYGYTF.

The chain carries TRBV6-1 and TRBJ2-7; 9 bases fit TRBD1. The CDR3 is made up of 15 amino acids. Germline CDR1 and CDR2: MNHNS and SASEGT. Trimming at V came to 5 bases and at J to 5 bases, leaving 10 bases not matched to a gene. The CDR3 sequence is CASSFSGTGINEQYF. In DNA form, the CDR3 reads TGTGCCAGCAGTTTTTCCGGGACAGGGATCAACGAGCAGTACTTC.

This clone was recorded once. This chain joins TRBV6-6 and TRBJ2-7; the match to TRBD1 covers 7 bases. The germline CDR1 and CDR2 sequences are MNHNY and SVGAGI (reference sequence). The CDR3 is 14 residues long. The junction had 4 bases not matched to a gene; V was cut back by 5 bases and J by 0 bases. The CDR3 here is CASSKGQFSYEQYF. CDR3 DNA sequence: TGTGCCAGCAGTAAGGGACAGTTCTCCTACGAGCAGTACTTC.

The CDR3 DNA is TGTGCCAGCAGCTTAGTTTCGGGCACCGCCGGGACTAGCAAATACGAGCAGTACTTC. Amino acids: CASSLVSGTAGTSKYEQYF. The chain is built from TRBV7-8 and TRBJ2-7; 9 bases are a match to TRBD2. V trimming: 1 base; J trimming: 4 bases; junction bases outside the gene matches: 17. The CDR3 sequence is 19 residues long. Looked up from germline, CDR1 is SGHVS and CDR2 is FQNEAQ.

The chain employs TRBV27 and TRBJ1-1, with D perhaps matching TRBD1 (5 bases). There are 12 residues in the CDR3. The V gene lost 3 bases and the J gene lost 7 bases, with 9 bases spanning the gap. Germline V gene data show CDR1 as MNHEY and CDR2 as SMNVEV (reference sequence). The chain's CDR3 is CASSFTGGEAFF. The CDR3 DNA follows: TGTGCCAGCAGTTTCACGGGGGGTGAAGCTTTCTTT.

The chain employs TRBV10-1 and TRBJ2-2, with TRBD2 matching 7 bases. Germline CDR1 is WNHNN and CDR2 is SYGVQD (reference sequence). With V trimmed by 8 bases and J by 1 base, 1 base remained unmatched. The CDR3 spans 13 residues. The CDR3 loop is CASREENTGELFF. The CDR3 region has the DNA TGCGCCAGCCGGGAGGAGAACACCGGGGAGCTGTTTTTT.

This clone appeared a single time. In nucleotides, the CDR3 is TGTGCCAGCAGAGCGGGCAATGAGCAGTTCTTC. Amino acid sequence: CASRAGNEQFF. The J gene is TRBJ2-1, the V gene TRBV6-5, with D maybe TRBD2 (6 bases). This CDR3 is built from 11 residues. The V end lost 6 bases, the J end lost 6 bases, and 6 bases lay between the germline ends. Germline CDR1 MNHEY, CDR2 SVGAGI.

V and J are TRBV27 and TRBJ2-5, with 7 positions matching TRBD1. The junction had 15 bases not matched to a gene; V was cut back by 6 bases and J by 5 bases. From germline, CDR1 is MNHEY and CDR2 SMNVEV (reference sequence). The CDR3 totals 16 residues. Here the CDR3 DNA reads TGTGCCAGCAGCCAAGGACCGACAGGGAATCGGGAGACCCAGTACTTC. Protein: CASSQGPTGNRETQYF.

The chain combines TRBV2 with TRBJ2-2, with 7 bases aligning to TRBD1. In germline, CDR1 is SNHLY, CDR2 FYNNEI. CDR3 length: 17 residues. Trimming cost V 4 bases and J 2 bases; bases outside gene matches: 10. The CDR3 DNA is TGTGCCAGCAGTGCAAAGGGACAGCCCCTAAACACCGGGGAGCTGTTTTTT. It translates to CASSAKGQPLNTGELFF.

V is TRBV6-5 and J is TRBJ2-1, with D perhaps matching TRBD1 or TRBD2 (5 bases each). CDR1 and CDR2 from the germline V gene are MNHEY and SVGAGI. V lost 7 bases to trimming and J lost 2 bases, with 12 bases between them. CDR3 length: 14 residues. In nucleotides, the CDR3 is TGTGCCAGCAATGCCGGGACGGCCTACAATGAGCAGTTCTTC. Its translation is CASNAGTAYNEQFF.

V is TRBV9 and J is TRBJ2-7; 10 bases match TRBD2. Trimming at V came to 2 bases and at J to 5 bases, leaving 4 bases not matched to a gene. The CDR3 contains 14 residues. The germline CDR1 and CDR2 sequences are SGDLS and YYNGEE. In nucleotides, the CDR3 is TGTGCCAGCAGCGTTCGTCTAGCGGGAGACGAGCAGTACTTC. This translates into CASSVRLAGDEQYF.

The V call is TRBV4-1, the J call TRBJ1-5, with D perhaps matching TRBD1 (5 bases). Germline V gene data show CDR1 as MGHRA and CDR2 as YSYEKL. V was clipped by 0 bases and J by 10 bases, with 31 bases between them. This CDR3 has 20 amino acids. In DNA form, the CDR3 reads TGCGCCAGCAGCCAAGAAGGTGTGGGGGAGTTCCCAACTAATCATGTCCCCCAGCATTTT. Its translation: CASSQEGVGEFPTNHVPQHF.

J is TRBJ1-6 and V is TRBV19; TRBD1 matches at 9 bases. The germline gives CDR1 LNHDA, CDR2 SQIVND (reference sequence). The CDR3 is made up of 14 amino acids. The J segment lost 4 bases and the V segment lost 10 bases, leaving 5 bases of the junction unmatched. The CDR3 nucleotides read TGTGCCACCCGGGACAGGGAGTATAATTCACCCCTCCACTTT. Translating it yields CATRDREYNSPLHF.

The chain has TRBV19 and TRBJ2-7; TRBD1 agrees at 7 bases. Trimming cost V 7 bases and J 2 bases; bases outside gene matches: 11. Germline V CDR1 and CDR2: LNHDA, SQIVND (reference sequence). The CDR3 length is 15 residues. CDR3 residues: CASTPSDRRPYEQYF. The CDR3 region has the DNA TGTGCCAGTACCCCGTCGGACAGGCGTCCCTACGAGCAGTACTTC.

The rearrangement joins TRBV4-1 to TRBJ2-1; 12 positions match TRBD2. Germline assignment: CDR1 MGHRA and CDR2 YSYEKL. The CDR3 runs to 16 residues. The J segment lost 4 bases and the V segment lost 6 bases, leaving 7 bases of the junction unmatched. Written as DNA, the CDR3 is TGCGCCAGCAGTCTCCACGGGACTAGCGGGTACAATGAGCAGTTCTTC. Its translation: CASSLHGTSGYNEQFF.

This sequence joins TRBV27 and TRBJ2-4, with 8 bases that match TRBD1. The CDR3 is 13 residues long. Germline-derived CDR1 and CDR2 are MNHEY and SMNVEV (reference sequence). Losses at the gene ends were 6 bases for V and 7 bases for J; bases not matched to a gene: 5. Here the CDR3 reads CASSSDRANIQYF. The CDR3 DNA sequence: TGTGCCAGCAGCTCGGACAGGGCCAACATTCAGTACTTC.

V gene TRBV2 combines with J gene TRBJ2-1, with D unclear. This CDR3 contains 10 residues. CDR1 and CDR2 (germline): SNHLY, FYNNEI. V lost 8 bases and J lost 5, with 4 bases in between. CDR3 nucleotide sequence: TGTGCCAGCGGGGACAATGAGCAGTTCTTC. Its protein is CASGDNEQFF.

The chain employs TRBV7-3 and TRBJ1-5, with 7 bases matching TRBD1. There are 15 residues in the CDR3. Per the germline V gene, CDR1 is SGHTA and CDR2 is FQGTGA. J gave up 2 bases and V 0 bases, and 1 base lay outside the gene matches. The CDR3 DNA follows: TGTGCCAGCAGCTTAACGCAGGGGGGCAATCAGCCCCAGCATTTT. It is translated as CASSLTQGGNQPQHF. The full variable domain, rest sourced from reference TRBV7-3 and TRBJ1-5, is GAGVSQTPSNKVTEKGKYVELRCDPISGHTALYWYRQSLGQGPEFLIYFQGTGAADDSGLPNDRFFAVRPEGSVSTLKIQRTERGDSAVYLCASSLTQGGNQPQHFGDGTRLSIL.

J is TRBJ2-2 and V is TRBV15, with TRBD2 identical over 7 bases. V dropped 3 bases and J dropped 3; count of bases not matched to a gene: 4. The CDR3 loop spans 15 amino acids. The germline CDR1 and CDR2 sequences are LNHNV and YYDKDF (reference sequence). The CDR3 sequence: CATSSITSDTGELFF. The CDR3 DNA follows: TGTGCCACCAGCAGCATTACTAGCGACACCGGGGAGCTGTTTTTT.

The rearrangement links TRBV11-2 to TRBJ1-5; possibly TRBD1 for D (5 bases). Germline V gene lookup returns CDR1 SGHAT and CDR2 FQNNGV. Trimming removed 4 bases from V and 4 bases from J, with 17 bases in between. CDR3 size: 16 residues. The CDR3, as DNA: TGTGCCAGCAGCTCATCGGGGGGACTTGTTAATCAGCCCCAGCATTTT. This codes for CASSSSGGLVNQPQHF.

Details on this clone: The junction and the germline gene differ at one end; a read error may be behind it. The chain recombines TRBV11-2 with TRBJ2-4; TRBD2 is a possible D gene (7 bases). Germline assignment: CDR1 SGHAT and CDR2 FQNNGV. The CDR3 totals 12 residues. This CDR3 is CASSLGRGPGDF. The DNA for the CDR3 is TGTGCCAGCAGCCTAGGGCGGGGGCCGGGGGACTTC. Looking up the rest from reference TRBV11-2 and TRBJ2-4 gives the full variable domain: EAGVAQSPRYKIIEKRQSVAFWCNPISGHATLYWYQQILGQGPKLLIQFQNNGVVDDSQLPKDRFSAERLKGVDSTLKIQPAKLEDSAVYLCASSLGRGPGDFGAGTRLSVL.

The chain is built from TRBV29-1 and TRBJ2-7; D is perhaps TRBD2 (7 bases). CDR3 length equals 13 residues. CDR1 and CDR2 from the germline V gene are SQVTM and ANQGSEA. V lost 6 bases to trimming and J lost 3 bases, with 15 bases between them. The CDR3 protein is CSVEGGADYEQYF. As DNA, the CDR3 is TGCAGCGTCGAGGGGGGGGCGGACTACGAGCAGTACTTC.

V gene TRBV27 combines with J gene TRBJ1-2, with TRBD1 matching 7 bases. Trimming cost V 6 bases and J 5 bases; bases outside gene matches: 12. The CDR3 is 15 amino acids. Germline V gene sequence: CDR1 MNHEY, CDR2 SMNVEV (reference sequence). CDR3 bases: TGTGCCAGCAGCCTCTCCCGGGACAGAATTTATGGCTACACCTTC. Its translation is CASSLSRDRIYGYTF.